The T cell receptor beta chain described here comes from a study of cytomegalovirus exposure and HLA in healthy donors. The assay was immunoSEQ multiplex PCR, and TCRdb's table has in-frame clones only and misses some. The data contain hundreds of thousands of clones, about 90% of them seen just once; the ten biggest clones take up about 12%. Study results and limitations: Rarity characterized most TCR sequences, yet some public TCRs appeared in many donors. For cytomegalovirus status, the classifier reportedly gave diagnoses with high specificity and sensitivity. The study flagged some 170 TCR beta chains as cytomegalovirus-associated.

As to this clone: Its target is unknown.

The TCR originated in a man younger than 35 in good health and CMV-seropositive. Sequenced: PBMCs.

Written as DNA, the CDR3 is TGTGCCAGCAGCTCAGGGGGGAGCTCCTACAATGAGCAGTTCTTC. Translation gives CASSSGGSSYNEQFF. This chain joins TRBV11-3 and TRBJ2-1; D is possibly TRBD1 (7 bases). The CDR3 covers 15 residues. V shed 4 bases and J shed 0 bases, with 10 bases lying between them. The V gene's germline CDR1 is SGHNT and CDR2 YENEEA.